Below, 8 T cell receptor beta chains from the same sample are listed, as sequenced in a study of vaccination and CD4 T cells after COVID-19. An Oncomine TCR Beta short-read assay was used to sequence the DNA from cultured CD4+ T cells. TCRdb fed the PCR reads into MiXCR, producing one record per CDR3 protein. This sample has some 13,000 distinct CDR3 sequences, with roughly 37% found just once. Antigens of these TCRs are unknown. Treatment indicated: roughly ten-day PBMC culture with coronavirus spike peptide pools or control peptides (ViraFEST assay). Specimen: CD4+ T cells from blood, cultured in vitro. Every receptor here comes from a human donor who had recovered from COVID-19.

This clonotype rates as large. The chain joins TRBV10-1 to TRBJ1-2, with 10 bases identical to TRBD1. The junction had 9 bases not matched to a gene; V was cut back by 5 bases and J by 3 bases. From germline, CDR1 is WNHNN and CDR2 SYGVQD (reference sequence). This CDR3 spans 16 amino acids. CDR3 residues: CASSSGTGAPDYGYTF. The DNA for the CDR3 is TGCGCCAGCAGTTCCGGGACAGGGGCTCCGGACTATGGCTACACCTTC.

This clonotype has a handful of counts. The V gene is TRBV20-1, the J gene TRBJ2-5; 7 bases agree with TRBD1. CDR3 length: 15 amino acids. Germline CDR1 reads DFQATT; CDR2 reads SNEGSKA (reference sequence). V was pared by 3 bases and J by 5 bases, with 12 bases of the junction left unmatched. The CDR3 DNA is TGCAGTGCTAGTCGCGACAGGGTGGATATTGAGACCCAGTACTTC. Protein product: CSASRDRVDIETQYF.

This chain joins TRBV4-2 and TRBJ2-7, with 7 positions matching TRBD2. Germline CDR1 is LGHNA and CDR2 is YNFKEQ. This CDR3 is 17 amino acids long. Germline trimming cut 4 bases from V and 4 bases from J; bases unmatched to any gene: 16. The CDR3 reads CASSPGGSRLTRYEQYF. In nucleotides, the CDR3 is TGTGCCAGCAGCCCGGGAGGATCACGACTTACTAGATACGAGCAGTACTTC.

This chain joins TRBV7-2 and TRBJ1-2; 7 positions agree with TRBD1. The CDR3 runs to 15 residues. Looked up from germline, CDR1 is SGHTA and CDR2 is FQGNSA. The junction had 5 bases not matched to a gene; V was cut back by 1 base and J by 3 bases. The CDR3 DNA follows: TGTGCCAGCAGCTTAGATTTAAGGGGGCACTATGGCTACACCTTC. This translates into CASSLDLRGHYGYTF.

This chain connects TRBV11-2 to TRBJ2-2; D uncertain. Trimming removed 0 bases at V and 4 bases at J, with 6 bases between. Germline V gene sequence: CDR1 SGHAT, CDR2 FQNNGV. The CDR3 contains 14 residues. CDR3 DNA sequence: TGTGCCAGCAGCTTAGAAAGTCGCACCGGGGAGCTGTTTTTT. The encoded protein is CASSLESRTGELFF.

CDR3 sequence reads: CASSLLLDTDTQYF. The CDR3 bases are TGTGCCAGCAGCTTATTACTTGACACAGATACGCAGTATTTT. J is TRBJ2-3 and V is TRBV7-6, with no clear D. The CDR3 contains 14 residues. Per the germline V gene, CDR1 is SGHVS and CDR2 is FNYEAQ. V was shortened by 2 bases and J by 2 bases, with 8 bases between the two germline ends.

The chain joins TRBV6-1 to TRBJ2-1; 10 nucleotides align to TRBD1. V lost 7 bases and J lost 2; bases outside the gene matches: 5. The CDR3 loop spans 15 amino acids. Germline CDR1 and CDR2: MNHNS and SASEGT. The chain's CDR3 is CASTKGQGAYNEQFF. The CDR3 bases are TGTGCCAGCACTAAAGGACAGGGGGCCTACAATGAGCAGTTCTTC.

The chain employs TRBV24-1 and TRBJ2-2; 9 nucleotides line up with TRBD1. J was trimmed by 10 bases and V by 4 bases; bases with no gene match: 6. Germline lookup yields CDR1 KGHDR and CDR2 SFDVKD. The CDR3 spans 14 residues. The CDR3 sequence: CATSDRTGVEELFF. For the CDR3, the DNA is TGTGCCACCAGTGACCGGACAGGGGTCGAGGAGCTGTTTTTT.